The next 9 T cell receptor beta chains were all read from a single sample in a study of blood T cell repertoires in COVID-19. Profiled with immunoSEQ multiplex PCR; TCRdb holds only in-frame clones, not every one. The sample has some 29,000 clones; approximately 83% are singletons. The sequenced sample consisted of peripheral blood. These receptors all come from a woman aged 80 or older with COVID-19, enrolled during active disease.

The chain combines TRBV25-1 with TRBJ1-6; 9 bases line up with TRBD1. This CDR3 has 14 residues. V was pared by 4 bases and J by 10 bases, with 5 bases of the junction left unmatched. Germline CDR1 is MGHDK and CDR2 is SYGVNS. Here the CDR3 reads CASSAGQGSSPLHF. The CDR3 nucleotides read TGTGCCAGCAGTGCCGGACAGGGGTCATCACCCCTCCACTTT.

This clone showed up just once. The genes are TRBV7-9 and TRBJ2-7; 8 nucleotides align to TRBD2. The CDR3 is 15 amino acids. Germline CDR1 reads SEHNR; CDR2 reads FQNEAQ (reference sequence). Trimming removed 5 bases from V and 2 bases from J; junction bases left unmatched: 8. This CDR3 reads CASSLIGGGPYEQYF. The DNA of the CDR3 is TGTGCCAGCAGCCTGATTGGCGGGGGGCCCTACGAGCAGTACTTC. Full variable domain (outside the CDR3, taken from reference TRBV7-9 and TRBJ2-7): DTGVSQNPRHKITKRGQNVTFRCDPISEHNRLYWYRQTLGQGPEFLTYFQNEAQLEKSRLLSDRFSAERPKGSFSTLEIQRTEQGDSAMYLCASSLIGGGPYEQYFGPGTRLTVT.

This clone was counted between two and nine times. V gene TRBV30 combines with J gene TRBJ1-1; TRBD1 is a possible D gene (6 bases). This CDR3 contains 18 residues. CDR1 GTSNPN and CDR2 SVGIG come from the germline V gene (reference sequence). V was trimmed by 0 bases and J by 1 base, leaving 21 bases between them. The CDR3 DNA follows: TGTGCCTGGAGTGTACAAGGGCCCAACAGGGTCTGGAACACTGAAGCTTTCTTT. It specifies CAWSVQGPNRVWNTEAFF. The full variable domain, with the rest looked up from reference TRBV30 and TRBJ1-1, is SQTIHQWPATLVQPVGSPLSLECTVEGTSNPNLYWYRQAAGRGLQLLFYSVGIGQISSEVPQNLSASRPQDRQFILSSKKLLLSDSGFYLCAWSVQGPNRVWNTEAFFGQGTRLTVV.

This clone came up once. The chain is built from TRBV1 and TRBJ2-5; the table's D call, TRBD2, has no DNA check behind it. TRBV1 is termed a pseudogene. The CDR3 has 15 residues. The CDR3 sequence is CTSSHLLAGVVGVYF. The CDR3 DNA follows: TGCACCAGCAGCCACCTACTAGCGGGGGTGGTGGGAGTGTACTTC.

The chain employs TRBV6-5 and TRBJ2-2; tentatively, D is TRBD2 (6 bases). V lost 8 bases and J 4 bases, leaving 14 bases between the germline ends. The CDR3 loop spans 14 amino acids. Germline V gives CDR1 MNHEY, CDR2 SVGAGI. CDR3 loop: CASDQGGGTGELFF. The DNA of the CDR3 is TGTGCCAGCGACCAGGGAGGAGGCACCGGGGAGCTGTTTTTT.

As DNA, the CDR3 is TGTGCCAGCAGCTTATCCACTGCTAGCACAGATACGCAGTATTTT. It translates to CASSLSTASTDTQYF. The chain recombines TRBV7-2 with TRBJ2-3; no clear D. The CDR3 is made up of 15 amino acids. Trimming removed 2 bases from V and 0 bases from J, with 9 bases in between. Germline V gene lookup returns CDR1 SGHTA and CDR2 FQGNSA.

The CDR3 loop is CASSSPGQDGYTF. The CDR3 region has the DNA TGTGCCAGCAGTTCACCGGGACAGGATGGCTACACCTTC. The chain links TRBV6-6 to TRBJ1-2, with 8 bases fitting TRBD1. The CDR3 runs to 13 residues. Germline trimming cut 4 bases from V and 6 bases from J; bases unmatched to any gene: 4. Germline V gives CDR1 MNHNY, CDR2 SVGAGI (reference sequence).

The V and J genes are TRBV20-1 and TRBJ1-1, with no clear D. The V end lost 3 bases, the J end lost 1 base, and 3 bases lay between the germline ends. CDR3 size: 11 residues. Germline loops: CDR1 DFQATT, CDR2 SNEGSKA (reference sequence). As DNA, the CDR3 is TGCAGTGCTAGGGCGAACACTGAAGCTTTCTTT. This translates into CSARANTEAFF.

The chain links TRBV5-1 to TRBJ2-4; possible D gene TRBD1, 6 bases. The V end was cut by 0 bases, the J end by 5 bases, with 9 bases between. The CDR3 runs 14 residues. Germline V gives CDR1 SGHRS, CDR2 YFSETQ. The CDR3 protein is CASSLAAGENIQYF. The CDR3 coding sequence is TGCGCCAGCAGCTTGGCGGCAGGGGAAAACATTCAGTACTTC. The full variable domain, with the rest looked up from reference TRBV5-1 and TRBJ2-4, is KAGVTQTPRYLIKTRGQQVTLSCSPISGHRSVSWYQQTPGQGLQFLFEYFSETQRNKGNFPGRFSGRQFSNSRSEMNVSTLELGDSALYLCASSLAAGENIQYFGAGTRLSVL.